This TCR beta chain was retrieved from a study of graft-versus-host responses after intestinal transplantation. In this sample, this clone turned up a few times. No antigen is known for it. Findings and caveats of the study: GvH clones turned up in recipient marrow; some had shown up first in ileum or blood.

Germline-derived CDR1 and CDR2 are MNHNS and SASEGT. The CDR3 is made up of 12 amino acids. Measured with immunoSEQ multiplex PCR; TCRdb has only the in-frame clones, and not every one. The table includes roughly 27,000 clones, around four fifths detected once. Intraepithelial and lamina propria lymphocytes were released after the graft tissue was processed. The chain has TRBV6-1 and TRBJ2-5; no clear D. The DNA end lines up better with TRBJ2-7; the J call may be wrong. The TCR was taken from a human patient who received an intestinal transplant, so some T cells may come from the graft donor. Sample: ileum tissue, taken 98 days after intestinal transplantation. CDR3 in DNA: TGTGCCAGCAGTGAAGCGGGCTACGAGCAGTACTTC. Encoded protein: CASSEAGYEQYF.